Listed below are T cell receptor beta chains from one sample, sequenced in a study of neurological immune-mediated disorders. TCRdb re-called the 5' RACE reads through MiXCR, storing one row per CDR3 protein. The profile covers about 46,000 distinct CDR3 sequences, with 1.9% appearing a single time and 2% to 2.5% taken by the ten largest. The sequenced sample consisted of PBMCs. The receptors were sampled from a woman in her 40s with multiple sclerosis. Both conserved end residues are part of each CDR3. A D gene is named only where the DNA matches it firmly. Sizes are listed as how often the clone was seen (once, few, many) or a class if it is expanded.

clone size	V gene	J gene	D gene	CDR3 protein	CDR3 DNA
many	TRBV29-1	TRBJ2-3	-	CSVGTQDTQYF	TGCAGCGTTGGAACCCAAGATACGCAGTATTTT
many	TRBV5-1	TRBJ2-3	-	CASSLGQGVDTQYF	TGCGCCAGCAGCTTGGGGCAGGGAGTAGATACGCAGTATTTT
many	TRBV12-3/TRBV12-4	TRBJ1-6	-	CASSLGRGSPLHF	TGTGCCAGCAGTTTAGGAAGGGGCTCACCCCTCCACTTT
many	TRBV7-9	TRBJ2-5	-	CASSSDGPQETQYF	TGTGCCAGCAGCTCCGACGGCCCGCAAGAGACCCAGTACTTC
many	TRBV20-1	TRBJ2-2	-	CSALINVAGELFF	TGCAGTGCCCTGATTAACGTCGCCGGGGAGCTGTTTTTT
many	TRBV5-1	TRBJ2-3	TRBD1	CASSLGATGTASTDTQYF	TGCGCCAGCAGCTTGGGGGCTACCGGGACAGCTAGCACAGATACGCAGTATTTT
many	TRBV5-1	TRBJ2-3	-	CASSNDRYTQYF	TGCGCCAGCAGCAACGACCGATATACGCAGTATTTT
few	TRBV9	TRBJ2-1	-	CASSALTGGSYNEQFF	TGTGCCAGCAGCGCCCTAACAGGTGGCTCCTACAATGAGCAGTTCTTC
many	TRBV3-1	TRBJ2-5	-	CASSQVAKETQYF	TGTGCCAGCAGCCAAGTAGCTAAAGAGACCCAGTACTTC
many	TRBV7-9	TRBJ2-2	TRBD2	CASSFSSFSPTGTSGGNTGELFF	TGTGCCAGCAGCTTCAGCAGCTTTTCGCCGACAGGGACTAGCGGGGGCAACACCGGGGAGCTGTTTTTT
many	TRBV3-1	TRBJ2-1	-	CASSQEPTPLRGEQFF	TGTGCCAGCAGCCAAGAACCGACGCCACTAAGGGGTGAGCAGTTCTTC
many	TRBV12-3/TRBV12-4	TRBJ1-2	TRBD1	CASSPDRAYGYTF	TGTGCCAGCAGTCCGGACAGGGCCTATGGCTACACCTTC
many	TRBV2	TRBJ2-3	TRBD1	CASGDRGPTDTQYF	TGTGCCAGCGGGGACAGGGGGCCCACAGATACGCAGTATTTT
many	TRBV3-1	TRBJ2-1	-	CASSQDEGVSYNEQFF	TGTGCCAGCAGCCAAGATGAGGGGGTCTCCTACAATGAGCAGTTCTTC
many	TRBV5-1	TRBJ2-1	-	CASSLWGYEQFF	TGCGCCAGCAGCTTATGGGGATATGAGCAGTTCTTC
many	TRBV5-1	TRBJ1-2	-	CASRPQGADGYTF	TGCGCCAGCAGGCCCCAGGGCGCTGATGGCTACACCTTC
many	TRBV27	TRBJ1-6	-	CASTSRYNSPLHF	TGTGCCAGCACATCGAGATATAATTCACCCCTCCACTTT
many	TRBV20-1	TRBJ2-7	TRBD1	CSARDARPTGEQQYF	TGCAGTGCTAGAGACGCCCGACCTACAGGGGAACAGCAGTACTTC
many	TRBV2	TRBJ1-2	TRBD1	CASTTGESGYTF	TGTGCCAGCACTACAGGGGAAAGTGGCTACACCTTC
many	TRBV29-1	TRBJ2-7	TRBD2	CSASGTSGATYEQYF	TGCAGCGCTTCCGGGACTAGCGGGGCGACCTACGAGCAGTACTTC
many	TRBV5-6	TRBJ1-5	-	CASSLGPDQPQHF	TGTGCCAGCAGCTTGGGCCCCGATCAGCCCCAGCATTTT
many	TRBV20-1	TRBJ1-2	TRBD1	CSAPPGQATNYGYTF	TGCAGTGCCCCTCCCGGACAGGCGACTAACTATGGCTACACCTTC
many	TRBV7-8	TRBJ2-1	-	CASSSQVGGSYNEQFF	TGTGCCAGCAGCTCCCAGGTAGGGGGCTCCTACAATGAGCAGTTCTTC
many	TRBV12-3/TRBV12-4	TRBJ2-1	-	CASSFAARGENEQFF	TGTGCCAGCAGTTTCGCGGCGAGGGGGGAAAATGAGCAGTTCTTC
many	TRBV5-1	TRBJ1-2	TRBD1	CASSLQGANYGYTF	TGCGCCAGCAGCTTACAGGGGGCGAACTATGGCTACACCTTC
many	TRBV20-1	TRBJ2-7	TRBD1	CSASDRSSYEQYF	TGCAGTGCTTCGGACAGGAGCTCCTACGAGCAGTACTTC
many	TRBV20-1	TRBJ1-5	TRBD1	CSATQTGGFNQPQHF	TGCAGTGCCACTCAGACAGGGGGTTTCAATCAGCCCCAGCATTTT
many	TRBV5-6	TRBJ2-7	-	CASSFGSLDEQYF	TGTGCCAGCAGCTTCGGTAGCTTAGACGAGCAGTACTTC
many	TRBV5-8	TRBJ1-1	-	CASSIPGPGTEAFF	TGTGCCAGCAGCATACCAGGGCCGGGGACTGAAGCTTTCTTT
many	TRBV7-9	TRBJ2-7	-	CASSPSGISYEQYF	TGTGCCAGCAGCCCAAGTGGGATTTCCTACGAGCAGTACTTC
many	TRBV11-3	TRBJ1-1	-	CASGRAFDTEAFF	TGTGCCAGCGGGAGGGCTTTTGACACTGAAGCTTTCTTT
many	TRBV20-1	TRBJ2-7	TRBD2	CSARDPAGGYEQYF	TGCAGTGCTAGAGATCCAGCGGGGGGTTACGAGCAGTACTTC
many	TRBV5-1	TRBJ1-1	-	CASSSRVTRNTEAFF	TGCGCCAGCAGCTCCCGGGTAACCCGTAACACTGAAGCTTTCTTT
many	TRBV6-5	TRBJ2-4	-	CASSLTGENIQYF	TGTGCCAGCAGTTTAACGGGGGAAAACATTCAGTACTTC
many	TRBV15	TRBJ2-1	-	CATSRPDRPNEQFF	TGTGCCACCAGCAGACCCGACAGGCCAAATGAGCAGTTCTTC
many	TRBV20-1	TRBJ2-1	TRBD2	CSAPGLAGINEQFF	TGCAGTGCTCCGGGACTAGCGGGGATCAATGAGCAGTTCTTC
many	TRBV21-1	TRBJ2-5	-	CASTAQETQYF	TGTGCCAGCACCGCCCAAGAGACCCAGTACTTC
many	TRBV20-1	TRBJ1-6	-	CSASRSYNSPLHF	TGCAGTGCTAGTAGATCGTATAATTCACCCCTCCACTTT
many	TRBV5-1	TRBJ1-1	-	CASSFTGNTEAFF	TGCGCCAGCAGCTTTACAGGGAACACTGAAGCTTTCTTT
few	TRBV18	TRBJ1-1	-	CASSPPNKNTEAFF	TGTGCCAGCTCACCACCGAACAAGAACACTGAAGCTTTCTTT
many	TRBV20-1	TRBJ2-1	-	CSASTQGEDEQFF	TGCAGTGCTAGTACCCAAGGAGAGGATGAGCAGTTCTTC
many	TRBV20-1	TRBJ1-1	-	CSATSPGLRGTEAFF	TGCAGTGCTACATCACCGGGCCTAAGGGGCACTGAAGCTTTCTTT
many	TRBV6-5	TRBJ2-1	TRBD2	CASSPSGGGHEQFF	TGTGCCAGCAGCCCCTCCGGGGGGGGCCATGAGCAGTTCTTC
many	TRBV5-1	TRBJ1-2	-	CASSPTGPGYGYTF	TGCGCCAGCAGCCCTACAGGGCCGGGCTATGGCTACACCTTC
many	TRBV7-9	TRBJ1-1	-	CASSFLYRQAEAFF	TGTGCCAGCAGCTTCCTATATCGACAGGCTGAAGCTTTCTTT
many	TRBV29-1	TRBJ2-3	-	CSAGAYTDTQYF	TGCAGCGCGGGGGCTTACACAGATACGCAGTATTTT
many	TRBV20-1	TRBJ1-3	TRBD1	CSATGTGSGNTIYF	TGCAGTGCTACCGGGACAGGCTCTGGAAACACCATATATTTT
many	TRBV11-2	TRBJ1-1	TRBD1	CASRRGGNTEAFF	TGTGCCAGCCGCAGGGGGGGGAACACTGAAGCTTTCTTT
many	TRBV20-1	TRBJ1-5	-	CSARVEGFGNQPQHF	TGCAGTGCTAGAGTTGAGGGGTTTGGCAATCAGCCCCAGCATTTT